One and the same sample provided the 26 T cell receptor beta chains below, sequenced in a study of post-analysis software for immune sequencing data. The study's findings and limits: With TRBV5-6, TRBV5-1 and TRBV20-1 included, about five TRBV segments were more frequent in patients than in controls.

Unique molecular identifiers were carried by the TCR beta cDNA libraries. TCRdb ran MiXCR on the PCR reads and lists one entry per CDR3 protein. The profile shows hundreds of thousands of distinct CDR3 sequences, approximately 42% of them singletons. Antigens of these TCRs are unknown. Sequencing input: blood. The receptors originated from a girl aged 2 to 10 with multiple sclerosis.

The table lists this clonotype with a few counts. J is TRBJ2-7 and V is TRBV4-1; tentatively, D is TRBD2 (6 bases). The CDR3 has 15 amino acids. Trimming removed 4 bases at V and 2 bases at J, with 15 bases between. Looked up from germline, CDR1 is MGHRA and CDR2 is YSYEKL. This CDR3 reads CASSLSGGSPYEQYF. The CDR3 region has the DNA TGCGCCAGCAGCCTGTCCGGGGGTAGTCCCTACGAGCAGTACTTC.

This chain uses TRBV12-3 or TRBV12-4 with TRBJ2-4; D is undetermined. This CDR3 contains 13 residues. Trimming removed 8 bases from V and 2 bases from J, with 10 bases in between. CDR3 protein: CASRQQPKNIQYF. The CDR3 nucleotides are TGTGCCAGCCGTCAACAACCCAAAAACATTCAGTACTTC.

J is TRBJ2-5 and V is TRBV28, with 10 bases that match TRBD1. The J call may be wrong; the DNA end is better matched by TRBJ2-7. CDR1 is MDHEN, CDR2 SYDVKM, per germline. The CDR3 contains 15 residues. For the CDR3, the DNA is TGTGCCAGCAGTCCCAGGGGGACAGGGGCCTACGAGCAGTACTTC. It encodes CASSPRGTGAYEQYF.

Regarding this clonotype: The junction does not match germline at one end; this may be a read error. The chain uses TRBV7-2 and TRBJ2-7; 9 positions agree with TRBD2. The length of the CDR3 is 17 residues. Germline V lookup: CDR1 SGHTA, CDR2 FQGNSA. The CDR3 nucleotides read TGTGCCAGCAACTTAGGAGGCGGGAGGGGCACTTCCTACGAGCAGTACTTC. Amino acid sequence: CASNLGGGRGTSYEQYF.

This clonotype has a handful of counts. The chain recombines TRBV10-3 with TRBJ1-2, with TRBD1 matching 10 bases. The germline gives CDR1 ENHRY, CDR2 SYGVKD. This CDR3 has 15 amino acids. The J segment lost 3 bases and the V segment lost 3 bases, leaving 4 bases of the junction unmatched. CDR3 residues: CAISDRDRGHYGYTF. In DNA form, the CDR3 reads TGTGCCATCAGTGACCGGGACAGGGGCCACTATGGCTACACCTTC.

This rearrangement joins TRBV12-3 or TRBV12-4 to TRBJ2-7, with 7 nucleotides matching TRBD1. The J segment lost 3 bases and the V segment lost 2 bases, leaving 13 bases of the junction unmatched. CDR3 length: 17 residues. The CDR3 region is CASSLSLPDRSYYEQYF. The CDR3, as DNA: TGTGCCAGCAGTTTATCTTTGCCGGACAGGAGTTACTACGAGCAGTACTTC.

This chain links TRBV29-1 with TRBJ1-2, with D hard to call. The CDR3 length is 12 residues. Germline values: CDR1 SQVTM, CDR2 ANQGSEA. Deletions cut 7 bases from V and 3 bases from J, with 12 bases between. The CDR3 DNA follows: TGCAGCGCGGACGGGTTCGACTATGGCTACACCTTC. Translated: CSADGFDYGYTF.

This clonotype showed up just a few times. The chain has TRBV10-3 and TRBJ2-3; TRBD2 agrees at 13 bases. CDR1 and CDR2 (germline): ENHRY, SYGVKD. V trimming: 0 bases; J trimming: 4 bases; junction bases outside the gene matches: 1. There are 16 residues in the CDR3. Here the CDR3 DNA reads TGTGCCATCAGTGAGTCCACTAGCGGGGGGGCAGATACGCAGTATTTT. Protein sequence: CAISESTSGGADTQYF.

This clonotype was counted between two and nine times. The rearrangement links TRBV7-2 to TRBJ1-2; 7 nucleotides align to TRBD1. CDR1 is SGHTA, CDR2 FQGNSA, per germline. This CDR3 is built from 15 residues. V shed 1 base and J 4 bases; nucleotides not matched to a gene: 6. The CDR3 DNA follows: TGTGCCAGCAGCTTAGGACAGGGAGTAGGCTATGGCTACACCTTC. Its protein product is CASSLGQGVGYGYTF.

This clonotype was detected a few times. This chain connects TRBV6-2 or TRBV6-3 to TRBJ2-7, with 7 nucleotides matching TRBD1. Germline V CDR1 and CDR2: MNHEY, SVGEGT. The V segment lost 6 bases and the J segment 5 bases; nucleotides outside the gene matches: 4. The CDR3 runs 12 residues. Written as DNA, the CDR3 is TGTGCCAGCAGGGTCGGACAGGACGAGCAGTACTTC. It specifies CASRVGQDEQYF.

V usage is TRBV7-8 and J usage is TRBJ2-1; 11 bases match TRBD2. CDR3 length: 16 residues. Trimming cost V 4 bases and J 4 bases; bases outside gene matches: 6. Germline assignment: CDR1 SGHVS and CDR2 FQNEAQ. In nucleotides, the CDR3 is TGTGCCAGCAGCTCTCAGACTAGCGGGAATTACAATGAGCAGTTCTTC. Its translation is CASSSQTSGNYNEQFF.

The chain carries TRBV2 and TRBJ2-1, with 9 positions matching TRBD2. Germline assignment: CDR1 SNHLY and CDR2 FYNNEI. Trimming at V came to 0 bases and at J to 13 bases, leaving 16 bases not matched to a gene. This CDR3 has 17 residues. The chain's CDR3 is CASSEALGTSQKETQFF. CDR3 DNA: TGTGCCAGCAGTGAAGCCCTGGGGACTAGCCAAAAGGAGACCCAGTTCTTC.

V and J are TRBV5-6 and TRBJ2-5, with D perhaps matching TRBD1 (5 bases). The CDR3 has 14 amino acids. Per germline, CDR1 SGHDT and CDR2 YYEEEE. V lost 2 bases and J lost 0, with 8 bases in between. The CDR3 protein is CASSFRQYQETQYF. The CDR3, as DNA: TGTGCCAGCAGCTTCCGACAGTACCAAGAGACCCAGTACTTC.

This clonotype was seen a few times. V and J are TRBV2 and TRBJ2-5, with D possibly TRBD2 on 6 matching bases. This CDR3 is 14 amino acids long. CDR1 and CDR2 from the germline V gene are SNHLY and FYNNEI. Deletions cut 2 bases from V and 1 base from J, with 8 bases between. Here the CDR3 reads CASSEILAQETQYF. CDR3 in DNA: TGTGCCAGCAGTGAAATACTAGCCCAAGAGACCCAGTACTTC.

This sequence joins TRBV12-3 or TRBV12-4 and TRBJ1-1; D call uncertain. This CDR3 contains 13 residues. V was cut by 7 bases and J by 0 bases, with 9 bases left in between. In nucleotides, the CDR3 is TGTGCCAGCATCCTGACTGTGAACACTGAAGCTTTCTTT. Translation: CASILTVNTEAFF.

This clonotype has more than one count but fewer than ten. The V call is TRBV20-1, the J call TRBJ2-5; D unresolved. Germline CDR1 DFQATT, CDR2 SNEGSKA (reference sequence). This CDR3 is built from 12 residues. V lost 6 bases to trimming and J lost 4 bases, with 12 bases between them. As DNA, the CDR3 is TGCAGTGCGAGCCGAAACCTAGAGACCCAGTACTTC. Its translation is CSASRNLETQYF.

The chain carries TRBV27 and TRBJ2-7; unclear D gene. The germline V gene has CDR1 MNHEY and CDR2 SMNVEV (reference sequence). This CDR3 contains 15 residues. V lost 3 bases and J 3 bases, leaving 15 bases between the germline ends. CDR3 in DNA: TGTGCCAGCAGTTTGATTGGCGAGGCACTCTACGAGCAGTACTTC. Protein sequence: CASSLIGEALYEQYF.

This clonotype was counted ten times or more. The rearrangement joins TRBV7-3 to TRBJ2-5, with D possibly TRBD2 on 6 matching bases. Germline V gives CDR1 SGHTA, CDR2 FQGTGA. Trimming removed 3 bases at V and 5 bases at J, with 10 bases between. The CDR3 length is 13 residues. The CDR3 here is CASSLVGSETQYF. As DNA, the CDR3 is TGTGCCAGCAGCTTGGTCGGGAGTGAGACCCAGTACTTC.

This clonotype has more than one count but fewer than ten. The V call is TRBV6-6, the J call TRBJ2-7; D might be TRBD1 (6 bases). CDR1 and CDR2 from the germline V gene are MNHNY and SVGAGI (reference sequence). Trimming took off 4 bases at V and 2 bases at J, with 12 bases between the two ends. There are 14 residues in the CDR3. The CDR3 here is CASSWTTGTYEQYF. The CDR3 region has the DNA TGTGCCAGCAGTTGGACGACAGGAACCTACGAGCAGTACTTC.

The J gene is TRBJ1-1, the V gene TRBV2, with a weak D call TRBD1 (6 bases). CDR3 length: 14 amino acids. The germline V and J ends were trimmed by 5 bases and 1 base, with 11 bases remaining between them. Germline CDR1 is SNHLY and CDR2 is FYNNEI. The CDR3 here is CASSRGQRNTEAFF. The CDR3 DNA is TGTGCCAGCAGTAGAGGACAGAGGAACACTGAAGCTTTCTTT.

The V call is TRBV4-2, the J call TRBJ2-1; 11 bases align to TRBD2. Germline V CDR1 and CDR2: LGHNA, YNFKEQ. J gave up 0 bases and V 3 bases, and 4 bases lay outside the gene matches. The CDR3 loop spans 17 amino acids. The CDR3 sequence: CASSQGLAEPSYNEQFF. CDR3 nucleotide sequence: TGTGCCAGCAGCCAGGGACTAGCGGAGCCCTCCTACAATGAGCAGTTCTTC.

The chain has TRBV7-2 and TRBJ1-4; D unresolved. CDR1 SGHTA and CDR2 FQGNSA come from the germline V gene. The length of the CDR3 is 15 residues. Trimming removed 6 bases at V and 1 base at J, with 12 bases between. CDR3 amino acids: CASSNGRGTNEKLFF. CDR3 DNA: TGTGCCAGCAGTAACGGCCGGGGAACTAATGAAAAACTGTTTTTT.

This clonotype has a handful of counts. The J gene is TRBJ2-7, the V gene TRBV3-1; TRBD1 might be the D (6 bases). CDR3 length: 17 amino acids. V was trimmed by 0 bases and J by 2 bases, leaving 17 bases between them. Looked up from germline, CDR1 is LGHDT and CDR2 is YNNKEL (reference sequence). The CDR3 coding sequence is TGTGCCAGCAGCCAAGACCGAGACAGGCCGGGGACCTACGAGCAGTACTTC. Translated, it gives CASSQDRDRPGTYEQYF.

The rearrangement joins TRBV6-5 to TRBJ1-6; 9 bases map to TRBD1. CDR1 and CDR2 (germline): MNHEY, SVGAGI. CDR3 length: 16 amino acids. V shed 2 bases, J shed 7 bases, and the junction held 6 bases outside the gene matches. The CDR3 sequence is CASSYERTGVNSPLHF. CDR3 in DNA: TGTGCCAGCAGTTACGAACGGACAGGGGTGAATTCACCCCTCCACTTT.

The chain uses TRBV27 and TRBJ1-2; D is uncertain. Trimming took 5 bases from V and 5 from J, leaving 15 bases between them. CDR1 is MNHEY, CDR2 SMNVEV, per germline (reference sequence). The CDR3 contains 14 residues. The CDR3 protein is CASSIRLAGYGYTF. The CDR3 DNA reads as TGTGCCAGCAGTATCAGACTAGCGGGATATGGCTACACCTTC.

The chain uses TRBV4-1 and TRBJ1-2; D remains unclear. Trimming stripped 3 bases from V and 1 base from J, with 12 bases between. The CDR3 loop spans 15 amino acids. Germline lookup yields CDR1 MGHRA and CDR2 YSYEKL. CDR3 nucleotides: TGCGCCAGCAGCCAGCCCCTTGAAGGTAACTATGGCTACACCTTC. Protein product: CASSQPLEGNYGYTF.